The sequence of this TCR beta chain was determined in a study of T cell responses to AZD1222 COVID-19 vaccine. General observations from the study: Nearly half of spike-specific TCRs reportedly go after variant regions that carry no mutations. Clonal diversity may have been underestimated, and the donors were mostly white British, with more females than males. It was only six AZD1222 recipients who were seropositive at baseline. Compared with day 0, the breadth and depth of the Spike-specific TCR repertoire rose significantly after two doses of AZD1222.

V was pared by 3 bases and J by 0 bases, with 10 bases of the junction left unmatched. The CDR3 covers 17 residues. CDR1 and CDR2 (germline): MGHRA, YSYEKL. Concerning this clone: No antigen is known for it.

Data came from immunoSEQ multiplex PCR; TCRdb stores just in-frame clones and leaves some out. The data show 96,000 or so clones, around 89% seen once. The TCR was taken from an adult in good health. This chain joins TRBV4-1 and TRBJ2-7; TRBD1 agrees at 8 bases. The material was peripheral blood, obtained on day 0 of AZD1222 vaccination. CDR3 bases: TGCGCCAGCAGCCATGATCCGGGACAGGAAACCTCCTACGAGCAGTACTTC. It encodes CASSHDPGQETSYEQYF.